These 23 T cell receptor beta chains were all obtained from the same sample, sequenced in a study of cytomegalovirus exposure and HLA in healthy donors (dated by TCRdb to between 2016 and 2019). The method behind the library was the immunoSEQ multiplex PCR assay. The multiplex PCR relied on a mix of 60 forward primers for TCR Vbeta segments and 13 reverse primers for TCR Jbeta segments. TCRdb stores this immuneACCESS table with in-frame sequences only. Part of the clones is absent; in the studies checked, under half of the shortfall reflects unresolved V genes, and no reason is known for the rest. This sample comprises about 92,000 clones, roughly 81% of them detected only once. Jointly, the top ten make up 5.6% of the sample. Sequencing used PBMCs. The receptors were sampled from a woman under 30 in good health and CMV-seropositive.

The chain recombines TRBV5-4 with TRBJ1-6, with D possibly TRBD1 on 5 matching bases. With 0 bases removed from V and 8 bases from J, the gap between germline ends came to 12 bases. CDR3 length: 15 amino acids. Per germline, CDR1 SGHNT and CDR2 YYREEE (reference sequence). In DNA, the CDR3 is TGTGCCAGCAGCTTGGGGGGCAGGTTGGATTCACCCCTCCACTTT. Translation: CASSLGGRLDSPLHF.

This chain connects TRBV5-4 to TRBJ2-1; 9 bases map to TRBD2. There are 17 residues in the CDR3. Germline V gene data show CDR1 as SGHNT and CDR2 as YYREEE (reference sequence). V lost 0 bases, J lost 2 bases, and 6 bases stayed unmatched. The CDR3 DNA is TGTGCCAGCAGCTTGGGAGGTAGCGGGGGAACCTACAATGAGCAGTTCTTC. Protein: CASSLGGSGGTYNEQFF. The full variable domain, completed using reference TRBV5-4 and TRBJ2-1, is ETGVTQSPTHLIKTRGQQVTLRCSSQSGHNTVSWYQQALGQGPQFIFQYYREEENGRGNFPPRFSGLQFPNYSSELNVNALELDDSALYLCASSLGGSGGTYNEQFFGPGTRLTVL.

This chain uses TRBV19 with TRBJ2-3; D might be TRBD2 (5 bases). The germline CDR1 and CDR2 sequences are LNHDA and SQIVND (reference sequence). The length of the CDR3 is 14 residues. Trimming cost V 7 bases and J 5 bases, with 16 bases left between them. The CDR3 DNA reads as TGTGCCAGTACCTCACTAGGCCAGCAAGATACGCAGTATTTT. Amino acid sequence: CASTSLGQQDTQYF.

V gene TRBV7-3 combines with J gene TRBJ2-2; maybe TRBD1 (5 bases). In germline, CDR1 is SGHTA, CDR2 FQGTGA. The CDR3 runs 14 residues. V gave up 6 bases and J gave up 4 bases, with 12 bases separating them. CDR3 protein: CASRQEQGTGELFF. For the CDR3, the DNA is TGTGCCAGCAGACAGGAGCAGGGCACCGGGGAGCTGTTTTTT. The full variable domain, completed using reference TRBV7-3 and TRBJ2-2, is GAGVSQTPSNKVTEKGKYVELRCDPISGHTALYWYRQSLGQGPEFLIYFQGTGAADDSGLPNDRFFAVRPEGSVSTLKIQRTERGDSAVYLCASRQEQGTGELFFGEGSRLTVL.

The rearrangement uses TRBV11-2 and TRBJ1-4; TRBD1 might be the D (6 bases). The CDR3 has 16 amino acids. V lost 0 bases and J lost 8, with 16 bases in between. CDR1 is SGHAT, CDR2 FQNNGV, per germline. This CDR3 is CASSLDHGRGREKLFF. The CDR3 bases are TGTGCCAGCAGCTTAGATCATGGCAGGGGAAGGGAAAAACTGTTTTTT.

The chain carries TRBV7-8 and TRBJ2-3; no reliable D call. CDR3 length: 14 amino acids. V was shortened by 6 bases and J by 6 bases, with 16 bases between the two germline ends. CDR1 and CDR2 from the germline V gene are SGHVS and FQNEAQ. The CDR3 here is CASRSPASIDTQYF. In nucleotides, the CDR3 is TGTGCCAGCAGGTCCCCGGCTAGTATCGATACGCAGTATTTT.

In nucleotides, the CDR3 is TGTGCCAGTAGTATAGGTCCGGGGAGCTATGGCTACACCTTC. Translated, it gives CASSIGPGSYGYTF. This sequence joins TRBV19 and TRBJ1-2; D is unresolved. Germline CDR1 reads LNHDA; CDR2 reads SQIVND (reference sequence). Between the trimmed V and J ends, which lost 1 base and 4 bases, there was a span of 10 bases. The CDR3 loop spans 14 amino acids.

The chain couples TRBV10-2 to TRBJ1-5, with D uncertain. This CDR3 has 14 residues. Between the trimmed V and J ends, which lost 2 bases and 0 bases, there was a span of 5 bases. The germline gives CDR1 WSHSY, CDR2 SAAADI. The CDR3 DNA follows: TGCGCCAGCAGTGAGACGGTTAGCAATCAGCCCCAGCATTTT. Translation gives CASSETVSNQPQHF.

V gene TRBV7-9 combines with J gene TRBJ1-2; 10 positions match TRBD1. In germline, CDR1 is SEHNR, CDR2 FQNEAQ (reference sequence). J lost 1 base, V lost 5 bases, and 7 bases had no gene match. This CDR3 has 16 residues. CDR3 in DNA: TGTGCCAGCAGCACTAGGACAGGGGGAGATAACTATGGCTACACCTTC. It encodes CASSTRTGGDNYGYTF.

The V call is TRBV7-9, the J call TRBJ1-2; no clear D. The CDR3 extends over 14 amino acids. Trimming took off 1 base at V and 6 bases at J, with 12 bases between the two ends. Per the germline V gene, CDR1 is SEHNR and CDR2 is FQNEAQ (reference sequence). The CDR3 loop reads CASSLVAGSHGYTF. The CDR3 region has the DNA TGTGCCAGCAGCTTAGTGGCGGGGAGCCATGGCTACACCTTC.

The V gene is TRBV28, the J gene TRBJ2-2; D might be TRBD1 (5 bases). CDR3 length equals 15 residues. In germline, CDR1 is MDHEN, CDR2 SYDVKM. The V and J ends lost 7 bases and 4 bases respectively, with 16 bases between them. The CDR3, as DNA: TGTGCCAGCAACCCCCAGCGACAGTCCACCGGGGAGCTGTTTTTT. Protein product: CASNPQRQSTGELFF.

This chain joins TRBV2 and TRBJ1-1; D is undetermined. Germline CDR1 and CDR2: SNHLY and FYNNEI. V lost 6 bases and J 3 bases, leaving 14 bases between the germline ends. This CDR3 is built from 14 residues. CDR3 nucleotide sequence: TGTGCCAGCAGGGGTATAGACACTGACACTGAAGCTTTCTTT. Translated: CASRGIDTDTEAFF.

V usage is TRBV25-1 and J usage is TRBJ2-2; D is undetermined. This CDR3 is built from 11 residues. The V end was cut by 4 bases, the J end by 6 bases, with 3 bases between. Germline CDR1 and CDR2: MGHDK and SYGVNS. The CDR3 spells CASSAAGELFF. The CDR3 DNA is TGTGCCAGCAGTGCGGCCGGGGAGCTGTTTTTT.

The V gene is TRBV5-4, the J gene TRBJ2-7, with TRBD2 matching 9 bases. J gave up 2 bases and V 4 bases, and 4 bases lay outside the gene matches. Germline V CDR1 and CDR2: SGHNT, YYREEE (reference sequence). This CDR3 region has 14 residues. This CDR3 is CASSATSGPYEQYF. CDR3 in DNA: TGTGCCAGCAGCGCGACTAGCGGCCCCTACGAGCAGTACTTC.

This clone was recorded only once. V and J are TRBV28 and TRBJ1-5, with TRBD1 matching over 8 bases. Germline CDR1 and CDR2: MDHEN and SYDVKM. V trimming: 2 bases; J trimming: 4 bases; junction bases outside the gene matches: 4. The CDR3 runs to 15 residues. The CDR3 DNA sequence: TGTGCCAGCAGTTTACCACAGGGGGGAAATCAGCCCCAGCATTTT. This gives the protein CASSLPQGGNQPQHF. The full variable domain, in which reference TRBV28 and TRBJ1-5 provide the parts outside the CDR3, is DVKVTQSSRYLVKRTGEKVFLECVQDMDHENMFWYRQDPGLGLRLIYFSYDVKMKEKGDIPEGYSVSREKKERFSLILESASTNQTSMYLCASSLPQGGNQPQHFGDGTRLSIL.

A word on this clone: A read error likely explains this, since a far larger clone differs by one base. The CDR3 DNA sequence: TGTGCCCGCAGCTTAGACAGTCCCATCTATGGCTACACCTTC. Translating gives CARSLDSPIYGYTF. The V gene is TRBV7-2, the J gene TRBJ1-2; the D gene is possibly TRBD1 (5 bases). Germline V gives CDR1 SGHTA, CDR2 FQGNSA. CDR3 length equals 14 residues.

This clone was detected a few times. The gene calls are TRBV7-9 and TRBJ1-1, with 9 bases matching TRBD1. In germline, CDR1 is SEHNR, CDR2 FQNEAQ (reference sequence). This CDR3 has 14 amino acids. The V segment lost 5 bases and the J segment 5 bases; nucleotides outside the gene matches: 6. CDR3 region: CASSPQGAGTEAFF. CDR3 bases: TGTGCCAGCAGCCCACAGGGGGCCGGGACTGAAGCTTTCTTT.

The genes are TRBV5-6 and TRBJ2-5; TRBD2 agrees at 10 bases. The length of the CDR3 is 16 residues. The germline CDR1 and CDR2 sequences are SGHDT and YYEEEE. V lost 0 bases and J lost 4; bases outside the gene matches: 6. CDR3: CASSLGSGGAGETQYF. Written as DNA, the CDR3 is TGTGCCAGCAGCTTGGGAAGCGGGGGGGCCGGAGAGACCCAGTACTTC.

This clone was recorded only once. The chain uses TRBV2 and TRBJ1-4; maybe TRBD1 (5 bases). This CDR3 has 13 amino acids. Germline V CDR1 and CDR2: SNHLY, FYNNEI. V gave up 4 bases and J gave up 8 bases, with 11 bases separating them. The CDR3 bases are TGTGCCAGCAGTGTAGGGGCTAGAGAAAAACTGTTTTTT. This encodes CASSVGAREKLFF. Looking up the rest from reference TRBV2 and TRBJ1-4 gives the full variable domain: EPEVTQTPSHQVTQMGQEVILRCVPISNHLYFYWYRQILGQKVEFLVSFYNNEISEKSEIFDDQFSVERPDGSNFTLKIRSTKLEDSAMYFCASSVGAREKLFFGSGTQLSVL.

The J gene is TRBJ2-1, the V gene TRBV9; D possibly corresponds to TRBD2 (7 bases). V was clipped by 7 bases and J by 5 bases, with 19 bases between them. From germline, CDR1 is SGDLS and CDR2 YYNGEE. This CDR3 is 15 amino acids long. CDR3 sequence: CASRRGGGQDNEQFF. CDR3 nucleotide sequence: TGTGCCAGCCGGAGGGGGGGAGGGCAGGACAATGAGCAGTTCTTC.

The J gene is TRBJ2-7, the V gene TRBV6-5; 10 bases match TRBD2. Germline CDR1 MNHEY, CDR2 SVGAGI. After removal of 6 bases from V and 0 bases from J, the junction contained 5 bases not matched to a gene. The CDR3 runs to 15 residues. The CDR3 DNA reads as TGTGCCAGCAGCAAAACTAGCGGGGCCTCCTACGAGCAGTACTTC. This codes for CASSKTSGASYEQYF.

The V and J genes are TRBV12-5 and TRBJ2-7, with TRBD1 matching 7 bases. V was pared by 1 base and J by 4 bases, with 1 base of the junction left unmatched. Germline CDR1 is LGHNT and CDR2 is FRNRAP. The CDR3 has 13 residues. CDR3 protein: CASGLDRGYEQYF. CDR3 nucleotides: TGTGCTAGTGGTTTGGACAGGGGATACGAGCAGTACTTC.

V is TRBV5-1 and J is TRBJ1-2, with 7 nucleotides matching TRBD1. V shed 4 bases, J shed 5 bases, and the junction held 8 bases outside the gene matches. Per the germline V gene, CDR1 is SGHRS and CDR2 is YFSETQ. The CDR3 covers 14 residues. The CDR3 DNA follows: TGCGCCAGCAGCCCCTTGGGACAGATTTATGGCTACACCTTC. Amino acids: CASSPLGQIYGYTF.